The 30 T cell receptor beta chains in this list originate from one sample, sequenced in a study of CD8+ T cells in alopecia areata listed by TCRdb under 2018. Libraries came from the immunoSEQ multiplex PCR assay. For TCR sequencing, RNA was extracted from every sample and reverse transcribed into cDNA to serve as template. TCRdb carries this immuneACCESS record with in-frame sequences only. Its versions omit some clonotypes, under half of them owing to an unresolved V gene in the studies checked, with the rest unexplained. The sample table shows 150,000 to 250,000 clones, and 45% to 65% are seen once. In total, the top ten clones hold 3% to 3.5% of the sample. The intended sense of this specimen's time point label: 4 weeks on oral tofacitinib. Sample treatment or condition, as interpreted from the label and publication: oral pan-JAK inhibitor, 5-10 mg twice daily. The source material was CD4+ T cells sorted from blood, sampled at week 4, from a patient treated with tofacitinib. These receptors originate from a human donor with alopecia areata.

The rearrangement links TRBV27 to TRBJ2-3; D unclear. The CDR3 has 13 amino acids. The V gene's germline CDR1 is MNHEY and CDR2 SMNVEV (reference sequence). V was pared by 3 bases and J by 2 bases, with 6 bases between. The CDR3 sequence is CASSFGYTDTQYF. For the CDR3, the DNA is TGTGCCAGCAGTTTCGGCTACACAGATACGCAGTATTTT.

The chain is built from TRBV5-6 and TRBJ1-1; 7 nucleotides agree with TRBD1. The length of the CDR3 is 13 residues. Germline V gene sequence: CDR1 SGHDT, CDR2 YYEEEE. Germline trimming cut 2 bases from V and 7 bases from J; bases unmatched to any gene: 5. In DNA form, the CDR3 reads TGTGCCAGCAGCTTACAGGGGTACGGTGAAGCTTTCTTT. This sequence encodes CASSLQGYGEAFF.

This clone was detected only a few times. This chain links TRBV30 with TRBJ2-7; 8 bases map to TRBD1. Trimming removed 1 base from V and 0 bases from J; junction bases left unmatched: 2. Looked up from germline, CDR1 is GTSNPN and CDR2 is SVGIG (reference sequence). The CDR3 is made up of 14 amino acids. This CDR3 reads CAWSAGGFSYEQYF. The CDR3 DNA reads TGTGCCTGGAGTGCAGGGGGCTTCTCCTACGAGCAGTACTTC.

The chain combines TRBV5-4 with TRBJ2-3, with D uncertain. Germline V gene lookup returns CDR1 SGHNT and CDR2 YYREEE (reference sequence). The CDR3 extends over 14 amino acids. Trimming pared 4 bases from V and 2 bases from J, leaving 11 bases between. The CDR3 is CASSRSGLTDTQYF. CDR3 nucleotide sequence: TGTGCCAGCAGCCGCAGTGGGCTCACAGATACGCAGTATTTT.

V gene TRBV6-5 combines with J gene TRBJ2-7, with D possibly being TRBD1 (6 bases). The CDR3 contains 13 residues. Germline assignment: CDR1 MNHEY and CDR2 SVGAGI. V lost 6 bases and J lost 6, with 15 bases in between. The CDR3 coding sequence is TGTGCCAGCAGCCGACAGGCGGGTCCCGAGCAGTACTTC. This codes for CASSRQAGPEQYF.

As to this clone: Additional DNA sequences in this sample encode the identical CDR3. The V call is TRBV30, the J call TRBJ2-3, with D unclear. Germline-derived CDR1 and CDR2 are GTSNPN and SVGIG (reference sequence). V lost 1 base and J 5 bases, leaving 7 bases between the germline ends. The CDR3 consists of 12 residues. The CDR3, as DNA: TGTGCCTGGAGTGCGACCGGAGATACGCAGTATTTT. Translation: CAWSATGDTQYF.

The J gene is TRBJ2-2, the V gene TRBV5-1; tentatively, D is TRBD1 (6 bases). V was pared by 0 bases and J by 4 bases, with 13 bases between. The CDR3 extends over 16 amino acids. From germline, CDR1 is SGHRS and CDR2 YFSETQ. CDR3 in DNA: TGCGCCAGCAGCTTGGAGGGGGTGTCGAGCACCGGGGAGCTGTTTTTT. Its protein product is CASSLEGVSSTGELFF.

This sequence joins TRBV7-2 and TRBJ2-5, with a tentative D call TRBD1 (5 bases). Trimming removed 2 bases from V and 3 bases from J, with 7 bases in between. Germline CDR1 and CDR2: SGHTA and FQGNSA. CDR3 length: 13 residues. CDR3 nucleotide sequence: TGTGCCAGCAGCTTAATCAGGGAAGAGACCCAGTACTTC. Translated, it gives CASSLIREETQYF. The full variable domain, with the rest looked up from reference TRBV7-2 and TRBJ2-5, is GAGVSQSPSNKVTEKGKDVELRCDPISGHTALYWYRQSLGQGLEFLIYFQGNSAPDKSGLPSDRFSAERTGGSVSTLTIQRTQQEDSAVYLCASSLIREETQYFGPGTRLLVL.

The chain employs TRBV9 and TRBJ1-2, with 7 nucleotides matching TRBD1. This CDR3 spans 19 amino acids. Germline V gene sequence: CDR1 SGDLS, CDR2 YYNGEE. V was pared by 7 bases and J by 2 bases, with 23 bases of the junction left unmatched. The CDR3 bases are TGTGCCAGCCCAATTTTATCAGGGGGAACTTTGGCTAGGAACTATGGCTACACCTTC. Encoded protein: CASPILSGGTLARNYGYTF.

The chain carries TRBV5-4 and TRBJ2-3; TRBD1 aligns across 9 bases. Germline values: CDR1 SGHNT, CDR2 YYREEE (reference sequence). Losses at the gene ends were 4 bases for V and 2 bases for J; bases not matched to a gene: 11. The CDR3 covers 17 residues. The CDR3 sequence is CASSKKTGQGFTDTQYF. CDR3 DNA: TGTGCCAGCAGCAAAAAGACGGGACAGGGATTCACAGATACGCAGTATTTT.

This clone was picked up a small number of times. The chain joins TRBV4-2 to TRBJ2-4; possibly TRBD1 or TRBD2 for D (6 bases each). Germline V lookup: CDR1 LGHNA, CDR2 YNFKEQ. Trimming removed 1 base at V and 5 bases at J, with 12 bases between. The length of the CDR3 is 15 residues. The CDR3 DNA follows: TGTGCCAGCAGCCAAGGGGGGGCTAAGGAAAACATTCAGTACTTC. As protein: CASSQGGAKENIQYF.

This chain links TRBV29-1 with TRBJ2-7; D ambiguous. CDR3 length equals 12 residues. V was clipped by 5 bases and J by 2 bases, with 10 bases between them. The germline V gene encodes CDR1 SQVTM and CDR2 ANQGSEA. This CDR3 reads CSVRGRTYEQYF. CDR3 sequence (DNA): TGCAGCGTTAGAGGCAGGACCTACGAGCAGTACTTC.

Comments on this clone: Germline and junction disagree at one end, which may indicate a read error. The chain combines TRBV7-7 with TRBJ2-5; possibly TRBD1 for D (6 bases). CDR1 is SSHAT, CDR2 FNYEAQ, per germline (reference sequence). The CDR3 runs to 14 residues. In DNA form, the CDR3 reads TGTGCTAGCAGTGCAGGGGCGGCCGTGGAGACCCAGTACTTC. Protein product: CASSAGAAVETQYF.

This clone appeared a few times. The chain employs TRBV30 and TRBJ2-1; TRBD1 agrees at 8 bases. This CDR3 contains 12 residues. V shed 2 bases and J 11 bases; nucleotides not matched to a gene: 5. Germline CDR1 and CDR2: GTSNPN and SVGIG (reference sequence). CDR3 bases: TGTGCCTGGAGTCCGACAGGGGTAAAGCAGTTCTTC. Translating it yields CAWSPTGVKQFF.

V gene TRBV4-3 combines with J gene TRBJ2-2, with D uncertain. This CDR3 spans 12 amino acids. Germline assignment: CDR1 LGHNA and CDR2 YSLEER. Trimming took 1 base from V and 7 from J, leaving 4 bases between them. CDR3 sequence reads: CASSQGVGELFF. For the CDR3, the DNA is TGCGCCAGCAGCCAAGGGGTCGGGGAGCTGTTTTTT.

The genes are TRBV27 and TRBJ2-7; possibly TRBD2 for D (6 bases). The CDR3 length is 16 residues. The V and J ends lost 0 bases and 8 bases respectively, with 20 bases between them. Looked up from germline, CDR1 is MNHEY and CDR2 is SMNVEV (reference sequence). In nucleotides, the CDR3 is TGTGCCAGCAGTTTATCGGCCCGGTACCGGGACTTAAAGCAGTACTTC. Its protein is CASSLSARYRDLKQYF.

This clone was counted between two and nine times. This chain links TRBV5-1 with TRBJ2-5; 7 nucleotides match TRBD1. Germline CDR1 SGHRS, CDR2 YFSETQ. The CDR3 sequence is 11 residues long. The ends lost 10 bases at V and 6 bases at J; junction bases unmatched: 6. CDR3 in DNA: TGCGCCGGACACAGGGGAAAGACCCAGTACTTC. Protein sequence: CAGHRGKTQYF.

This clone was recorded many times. The chain's CDR3 is CASMTSGQGTQPQHF. The CDR3 DNA sequence: TGTGCCAGTATGACGTCGGGACAGGGAACTCAGCCCCAGCATTTT. The chain has TRBV19 and TRBJ1-5, with 9 bases matching TRBD1. V lost 7 bases, J lost 6 bases, and 10 bases stayed unmatched. The CDR3 is 15 residues long. CDR1 LNHDA and CDR2 SQIVND come from the germline V gene (reference sequence).

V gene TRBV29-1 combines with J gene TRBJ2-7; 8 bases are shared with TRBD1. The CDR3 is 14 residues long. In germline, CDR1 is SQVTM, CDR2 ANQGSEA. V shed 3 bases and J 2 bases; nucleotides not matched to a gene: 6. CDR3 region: CSVESQGAPYEQYF. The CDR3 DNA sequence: TGCAGCGTTGAGTCGCAGGGGGCCCCCTACGAGCAGTACTTC.

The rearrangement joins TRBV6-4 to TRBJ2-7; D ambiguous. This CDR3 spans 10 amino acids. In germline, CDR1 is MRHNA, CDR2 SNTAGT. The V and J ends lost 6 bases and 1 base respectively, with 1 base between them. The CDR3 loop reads CASRSYEQYF. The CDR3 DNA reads TGTGCCAGCAGATCCTACGAGCAGTACTTC.

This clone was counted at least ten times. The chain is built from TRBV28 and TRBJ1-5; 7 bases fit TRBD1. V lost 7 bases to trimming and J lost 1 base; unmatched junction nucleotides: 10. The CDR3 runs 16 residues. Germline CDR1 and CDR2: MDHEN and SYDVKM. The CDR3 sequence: CASKAPGQWSNQPQHF. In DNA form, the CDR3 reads TGTGCCAGCAAGGCCCCGGGACAGTGGAGCAATCAGCCCCAGCATTTT. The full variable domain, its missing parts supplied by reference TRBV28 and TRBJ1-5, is DVKVTQSSRYLVKRTGEKVFLECVQDMDHENMFWYRQDPGLGLRLIYFSYDVKMKEKGDIPEGYSVSREKKERFSLILESASTNQTSMYLCASKAPGQWSNQPQHFGDGTRLSIL.

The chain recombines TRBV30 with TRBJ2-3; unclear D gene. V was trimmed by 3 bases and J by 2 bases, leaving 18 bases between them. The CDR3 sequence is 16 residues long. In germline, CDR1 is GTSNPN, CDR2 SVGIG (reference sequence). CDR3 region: CAWSRARKRTTDTQYF. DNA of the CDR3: TGTGCCTGGAGCCGGGCGCGGAAGCGTACCACAGATACGCAGTATTTT. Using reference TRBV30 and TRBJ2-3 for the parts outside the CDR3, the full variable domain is SQTIHQWPATLVQPVGSPLSLECTVEGTSNPNLYWYRQAAGRGLQLLFYSVGIGQISSEVPQNLSASRPQDRQFILSSKKLLLSDSGFYLCAWSRARKRTTDTQYFGPGTRLTVL.

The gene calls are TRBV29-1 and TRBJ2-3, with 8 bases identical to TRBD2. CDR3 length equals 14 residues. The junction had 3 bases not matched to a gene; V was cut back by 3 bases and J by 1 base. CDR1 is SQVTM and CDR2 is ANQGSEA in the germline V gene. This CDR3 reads CSVDKAGGTDTQYF. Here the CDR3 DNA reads TGCAGCGTTGATAAAGCGGGGGGCACAGATACGCAGTATTTT.

CDR3 amino acids: CAWSVTGAQGQPQHF. The CDR3 DNA reads as TGTGCCTGGAGTGTAACTGGGGCGCAGGGTCAGCCCCAGCATTTT. The V and J genes are TRBV30 and TRBJ1-5; D is possibly TRBD1 (5 bases). The germline V gene has CDR1 GTSNPN and CDR2 SVGIG (reference sequence). This CDR3 has 15 residues. V was cut by 0 bases and J by 6 bases, with 15 bases left in between.

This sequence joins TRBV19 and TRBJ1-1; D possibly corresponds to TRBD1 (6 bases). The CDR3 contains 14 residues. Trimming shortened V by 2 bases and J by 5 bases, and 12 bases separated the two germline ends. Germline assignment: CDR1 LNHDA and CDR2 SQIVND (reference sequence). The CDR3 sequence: CASSINRDRTEAFF. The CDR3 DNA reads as TGTGCCAGTAGTATAAACAGGGATCGTACTGAAGCTTTCTTT.

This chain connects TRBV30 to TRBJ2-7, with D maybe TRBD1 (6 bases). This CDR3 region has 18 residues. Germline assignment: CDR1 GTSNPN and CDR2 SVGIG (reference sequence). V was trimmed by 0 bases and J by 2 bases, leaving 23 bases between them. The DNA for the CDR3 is TGTGCCTGGAGTGTACGTCAGGGGAGTCCCCTGCTACCCTACGAGCAGTACTTC. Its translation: CAWSVRQGSPLLPYEQYF.

CDR3 DNA: TGCGCCAGCACCCTGACAGGGGCGAACTACGAGCAGTACTTC. As protein: CASTLTGANYEQYF. This rearrangement joins TRBV10-2 to TRBJ2-7, with 8 bases that match TRBD1. V gave up 7 bases and J gave up 3 bases; unmatched junction bases: 8. This CDR3 is built from 14 residues. The V gene's germline CDR1 is WSHSY and CDR2 SAAADI.

The CDR3 is CASSGDTDTQYF. Here the CDR3 DNA reads TGTGCCAGCAGTGGCGACACAGATACGCAGTATTTT. This chain uses TRBV13 with TRBJ2-3, with D uncertain. The V end lost 6 bases, the J end lost 2 bases, and 6 bases lay between the germline ends. This CDR3 spans 12 amino acids. The germline V gene encodes CDR1 PRHDT and CDR2 FYEKMQ (reference sequence).

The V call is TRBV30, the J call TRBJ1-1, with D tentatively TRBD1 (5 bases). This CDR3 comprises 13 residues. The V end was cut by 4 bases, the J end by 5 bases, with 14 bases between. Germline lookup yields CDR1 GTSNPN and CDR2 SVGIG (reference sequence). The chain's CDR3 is CAWTRGGRTEAFF. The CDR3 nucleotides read TGTGCCTGGACCCGGGGGGGGAGGACTGAAGCTTTCTTT.

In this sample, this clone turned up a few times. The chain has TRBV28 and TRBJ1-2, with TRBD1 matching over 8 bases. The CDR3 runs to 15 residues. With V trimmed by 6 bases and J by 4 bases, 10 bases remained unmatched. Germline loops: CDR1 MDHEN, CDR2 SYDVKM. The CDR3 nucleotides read TGTGCCAGCAGCTGGACAGGGCGGTCCTCCTATGGCTACACCTTC. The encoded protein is CASSWTGRSSYGYTF.